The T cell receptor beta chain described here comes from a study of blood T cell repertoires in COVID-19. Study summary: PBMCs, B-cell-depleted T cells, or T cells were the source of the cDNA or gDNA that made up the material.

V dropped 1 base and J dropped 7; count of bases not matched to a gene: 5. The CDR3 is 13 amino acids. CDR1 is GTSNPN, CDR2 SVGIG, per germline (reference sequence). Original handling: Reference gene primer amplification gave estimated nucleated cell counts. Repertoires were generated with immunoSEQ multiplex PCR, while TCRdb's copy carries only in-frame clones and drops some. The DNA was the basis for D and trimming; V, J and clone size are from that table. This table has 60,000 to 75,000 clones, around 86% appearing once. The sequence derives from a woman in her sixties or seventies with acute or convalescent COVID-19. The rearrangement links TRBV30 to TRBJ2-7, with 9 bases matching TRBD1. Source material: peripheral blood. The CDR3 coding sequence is TGTGCCTGGAGTGAGGGACAGGGAGGGGAGCAGTACTTC. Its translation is CAWSEGQGGEQYF.